This T cell receptor (beta chain) was captured in a study of blood T cell repertoires in COVID-19 (dated by TCRdb to the early 2020s). Looking at the study overall: The collaborator samples originated in the United States, Italy and Spain and spanned the acute and convalescent phases of COVID-19. The material from the prospective study consisted of cDNA or gDNA derived from T cells, B-cell-depleted T cells, or PBMCs. The dataset comprised deeply sampled blood TCRbeta repertoires from subjects exposed to, actively infected with, or recovered from COVID-19. The repertoires were made available in a free public database intended to serve as a resource for research on the immune response to SARS-CoV-2. Samples were obtained from the ongoing ImmuneRACE study (first 160 participants) and from 1,000 to 1,500 subjects provided by 6 global collaborators. A de-identified subject ID, COVID-19 status, age in years and sex were almost always included in the sample metadata. HLA class I and class II types, where available, came from metadata supplied by the sample provider rather than from assay-based typing.

About this clone itself: What this receptor recognizes is not known. No base qualities exist here, and no much larger clone lies one base off it.

As encoded in the germline V gene (reference sequence), CDR1 is LNHDA while CDR2 is SQIVND. Measured from the cysteine to the phenylalanine, the CDR3 is 13 residues long. Of the read, only the CDR3 DNA is kept; its 39 bases are in frame from base 1. Unmatched junction bases come to 4, with V trimmed by 7 bases and J by 3 bases. One collaborating source in Seattle enrolled patients while the patients were actively infected and followed the patients over time throughout the course of disease. The collaborating institutions used their own protocols to collect whole blood in K2EDTA tubes. For TCRbeta analysis, collaborator samples were shipped as frozen whole blood, as isolated PBMCs, or as DNA extracted from either sample type. TCRbeta CDR3 regions were amplified from genomic DNA by means of the immunoSEQ Assay, a bias-controlled multiplex PCR. The authors' analysis ran thus. Within the assay, amplification of reference gene primers was used to estimate how many nucleated cells each sample contained. To quantify the absolute abundance of each unique TCRbeta CDR3 rearrangement, sequence reads were collapsed and filtered. For each sample, productive Simpson clonality was calculated by taking the square root of Simpson's diversity index across productive rearrangements. Sourced from immuneACCESS, this table was stored by TCRdb with only in-frame sequences that have V and J called. A share of the clones is absent; for the studies checked, an unresolved V gene accounts for under half, and the remainder has no known explanation. V and J calls and clone size are copied from that table; D and trimming were computed from the DNA. Across this sample there are about 75,000 clones, with roughly 90% seen only once. Around 6% of the sample lies in the top ten.

Paper-wide results and their limitations: The amount of clinical and demographic metadata varied by source and participant and was provided uncurated.

The sequencing sample was made of peripheral blood. The TCR comes from a man aged 80 or over with COVID-19, enrolled during active disease. The receptor chain draws on TRBV19 and TRBJ1-1; 8 central nucleotides agree with TRBD1. The CDR3 is CASNDRGDTEAFF. The DNA is as follows: TGTGCCAGTAACGACAGGGGAGACACTGAAGCTTTCTTT.